This paragraph covers one T cell receptor beta chain sequence. This entry belongs to a study of cytomegalovirus exposure and HLA in healthy donors. The wider study: A subsequent analysis stated that the 100 to 150 validation repertoires were run on the same platform as the roughly 670 first-cohort repertoires.

Assay used: immunoSEQ multiplex PCR; TCRdb lists only in-frame clones, some missing. The data contain roughly 140,000 clones, 85% to 90% of them singletons. Per germline, CDR1 ENHRY and CDR2 SYGVKD. This CDR3 comprises 15 residues. Trimming cost V 3 bases and J 8 bases; bases outside gene matches: 5. The V and J genes are TRBV10-3 and TRBJ2-1; 12 nucleotides match TRBD2. The specimen sequenced was PBMCs. This TCR was recovered from a woman under 30 in good health and CMV-seropositive. The CDR3 region has the DNA TGTGCCATCAGTGAACCTAGCGGGAGGGCCGATGAGCAGTTCTTC. It specifies CAISEPSGRADEQFF.